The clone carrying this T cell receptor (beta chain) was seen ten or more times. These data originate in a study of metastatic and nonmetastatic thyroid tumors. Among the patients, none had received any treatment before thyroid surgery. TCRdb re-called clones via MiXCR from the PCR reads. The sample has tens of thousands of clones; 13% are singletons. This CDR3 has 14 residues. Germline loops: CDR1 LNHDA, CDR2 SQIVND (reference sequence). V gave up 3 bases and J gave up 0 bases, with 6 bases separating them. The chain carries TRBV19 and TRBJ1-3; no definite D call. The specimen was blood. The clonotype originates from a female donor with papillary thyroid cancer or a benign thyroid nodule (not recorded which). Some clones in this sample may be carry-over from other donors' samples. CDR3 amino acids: CASSIPSSGNTIYF. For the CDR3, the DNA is TGTGCCAGTAGTATCCCCTCCTCTGGAAACACCATATATTTT.